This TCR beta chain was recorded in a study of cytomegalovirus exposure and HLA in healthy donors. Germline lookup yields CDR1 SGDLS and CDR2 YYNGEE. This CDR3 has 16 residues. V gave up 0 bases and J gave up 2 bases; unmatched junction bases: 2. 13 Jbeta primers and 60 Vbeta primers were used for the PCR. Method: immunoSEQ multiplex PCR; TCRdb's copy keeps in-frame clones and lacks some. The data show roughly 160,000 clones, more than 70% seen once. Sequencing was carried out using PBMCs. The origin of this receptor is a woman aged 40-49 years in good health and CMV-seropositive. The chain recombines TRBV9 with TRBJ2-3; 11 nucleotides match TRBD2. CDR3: CASSVGLAGNTDTQYF. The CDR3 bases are TGTGCCAGCAGCGTAGGACTAGCGGGAAACACAGATACGCAGTATTTT.